This T cell receptor (beta chain) was captured in a study of OX40 agonist ivuxolimab in advanced cancers. With respect to the entire study: Ivuxolimab was a fully human IgG2 agonistic monoclonal antibody targeting the costimulatory receptor OX40 (CD134). Intravenous ivuxolimab was administered to patients every 2 weeks at six dose levels: 0.01, 0.1, 0.3, 1.5, 3 and 10 mg/kg. Among the approximately 50 dose-escalation patients, some 20 had hepatocellular carcinoma, approximately 15 melanoma, 9 renal cell carcinoma and 9 head and neck cancer. In the dose-escalation cohort, roughly four fifths of patients were male, and the mean age was around 60 years, with a range of roughly 20 to 85. Prior anti-PD-1, anti-PD-L1 or anti-CTLA-4 therapy was permitted, and approximately 40% of dose-escalation patients had received checkpoint inhibitors. Partial responses occurred in three dose-escalation patients, of whom one had hepatocellular carcinoma and two had cutaneous melanoma. The point of sequencing TCRbeta in the periphery was to test whether ivuxolimab changed TCR sequence diversity and drove clonal T-cell expansion. The paper describes the monotherapy dose-escalation part (N = 52 patients) of the phase I trial of ivuxolimab.

To sequence the TCRbeta CDR3 region, genomic DNA was isolated from the sorted cells. The immunoSEQ Assay was used for sequencing of TCRbeta CDR3 regions. Held by TCRdb, this immuneACCESS table contains in-frame sequences only and omits some clones. Under half of the omission traces to an unresolved V gene where checked; the cause of the rest is unknown. This sample has around 75,000 clones in its table, and roughly 80% of those were observed once. The ten largest clones represent 1.1% of the sample. The investigation overall reported the following: At doses of 0.1 to 3.0 mg/kg, clonal expansion of both CD4+ and CD8+ T cells in blood was seen between baseline and week 6. Low levels of normalized T-cell clonal expansion were also seen in some nonresponding patients. After ivuxolimab, more expanded clones were found on average in CD8+ T cells than in CD4+ T cells. The antigen specificity of the peripheral T cells that underwent clonal expansion was not determined. Partial responders in the 0.1-3.0 mg/kg groups had among the lowest normalized peripheral clonal expansion, especially among CD8+ T cells.

The trial excluded patients who had a history of autoimmune disease or who were on systemic immunosuppression. Peripheral blood for TCR sequencing was collected from all dose cohorts at baseline, on cycle 4 day 1, and on cycle 7 day 1. Samples came from an open-label, multicenter, first-in-human phase I dose-escalation trial of ivuxolimab. Adults with locally advanced or metastatic melanoma, renal cell carcinoma, hepatocellular carcinoma or head and neck squamous cell carcinoma were enrolled in the trial. Before TCR sequencing, CD4+ and CD8+ T cells were separately sorted from peripheral blood. This clone was counted many times. Its target antigen remains unknown. The junction departs from the called germline gene at one end, perhaps through a read error. The CDR3 goes from the cysteine to the phenylalanine over 14 residues. CDR3 DNA only is kept here, 42 bases in frame from base 1. Reading the germline V gene (reference sequence) gives CDR1 SGHNT and CDR2 YYREEE.

The receptor was isolated from an adult with an advanced solid tumor such as melanoma, head and neck, liver or kidney cancer. The specimen comprised CD4+ or CD8+ T cells sorted from blood, sampled in a trial of the OX40 agonist ivuxolimab. In this chain, TRBV5-4 is recombined with TRBJ1-2; 8 bases in between match TRBD1. The CDR3 corresponds to CASSLAGTGGRRDF. The DNA reads as follows: TGTGCCAGCAGCTTGGCCGGGACAGGCGGAAGGAGGGACTTC.